One sample yielded the 6 T cell receptor beta chains listed below, sequenced in a study of radiation and T cells in renal cell carcinoma. Time point indicated: blood 2 weeks post-SBRT. Treatment indicated: 15 Gy SBRT to primary tumor, nephrectomy 4 weeks later. Using immunoSEQ multiplex PCR, the repertoire was profiled, and TCRdb retains in-frame clones only, with some absent. The table has about 150,000 clones, roughly 87% seen once. The sequences come from blood, collected from a patient whose treatment included radiotherapy and nephrectomy. These receptors originate from a woman between 45 and 60 years old with renal cell carcinoma.

The chain couples TRBV5-6 to TRBJ1-2; D is perhaps TRBD1 (6 bases). Trimming left V 2 bases short and J 5 bases short, with 10 bases between. The CDR3 is 13 amino acids. Germline V gene lookup returns CDR1 SGHDT and CDR2 YYEEEE. The CDR3 bases are TGTGCCAGCAGCTTAGACAGGTCATATGGCTACACCTTC. Protein sequence: CASSLDRSYGYTF.

With respect to this clone: Other DNA sequences in this sample translate to the same CDR3. The V gene is TRBV9, the J gene TRBJ2-7; 8 bases are shared with TRBD1. This CDR3 region has 14 residues. Per germline, CDR1 SGDLS and CDR2 YYNGEE. With 0 bases clipped from V and 2 bases from J, the junction kept 1 base outside the gene matches. CDR3: CASSVGTGPYEQYF. The CDR3 region has the DNA TGTGCCAGCAGCGTAGGGACAGGGCCCTACGAGCAGTACTTC.

This clone is a singleton in its sample. The V gene is TRBV5-1, the J gene TRBJ1-1, with 10 positions matching TRBD1. The CDR3 covers 15 residues. V lost 0 bases to trimming and J lost 3 bases; unmatched junction nucleotides: 2. The germline gives CDR1 SGHRS, CDR2 YFSETQ. The CDR3: CASSLDGQGDTEAFF. The CDR3 coding sequence is TGCGCCAGCAGCTTGGACGGACAGGGGGACACTGAAGCTTTCTTT. Drawing the rest from reference TRBV5-1 and TRBJ1-1, the complete variable domain is KAGVTQTPRYLIKTRGQQVTLSCSPISGHRSVSWYQQTPGQGLQFLFEYFSETQRNKGNFPGRFSGRQFSNSRSEMNVSTLELGDSALYLCASSLDGQGDTEAFFGQGTRLTVV.

The chain uses TRBV7-3 and TRBJ2-1; D tentatively fits TRBD1 or TRBD2 (5 bases each). The CDR3 totals 16 residues. V gave up 5 bases and J gave up 0 bases, with 14 bases separating them. In germline, CDR1 is SGHTA, CDR2 FQGTGA. CDR3 residues: CASSPPGPISYNEQFF. In DNA form, the CDR3 reads TGTGCCAGCAGCCCCCCGGGACCGATCTCCTACAATGAGCAGTTCTTC.

This chain uses TRBV7-8 with TRBJ1-6; D remains unclear. The CDR3 runs to 15 residues. The germline CDR1 and CDR2 sequences are SGHVS and FQNEAQ. The V end was cut by 1 base, the J end by 7 bases, with 11 bases between. CDR3 coding DNA: TGTGCCAGCAGCTTAGTCCTAGGGAACAATTCACCCCTCCACTTT. This codes for CASSLVLGNNSPLHF.

CDR3 coding DNA: TGTGCCAGCAGCGTAGGTACCCAGGAGTTGGGCTATGGCTACACCTTC. Protein product: CASSVGTQELGYGYTF. The gene calls are TRBV9 and TRBJ1-2; D call uncertain. Germline CDR1 SGDLS, CDR2 YYNGEE. The V gene lost 0 bases and the J gene lost 4 bases, with 16 bases spanning the gap. CDR3 length: 16 residues.